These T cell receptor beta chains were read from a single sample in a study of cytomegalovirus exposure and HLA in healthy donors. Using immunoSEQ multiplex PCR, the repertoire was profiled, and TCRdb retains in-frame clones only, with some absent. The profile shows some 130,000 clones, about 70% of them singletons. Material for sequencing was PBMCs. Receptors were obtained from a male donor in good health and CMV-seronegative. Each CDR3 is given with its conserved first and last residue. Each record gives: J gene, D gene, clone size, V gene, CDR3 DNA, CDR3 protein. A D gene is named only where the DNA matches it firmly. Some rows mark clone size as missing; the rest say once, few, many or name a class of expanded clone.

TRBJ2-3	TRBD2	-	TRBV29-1	TGCAGCGTTGACGGCCTACAATCGGGAGGTGATACGCAGTATTTT	CSVDGLQSGGDTQYF
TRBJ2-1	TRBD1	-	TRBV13	TGTGCCAGCAGCTCTTCGACAGGGGGCATGGGTGAGCAGTTCTTC	CASSSSTGGMGEQFF
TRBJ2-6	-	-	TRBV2	TGTGCCAGCAGTGAAACCGGCTCTGGGGCCAACGTCCTGACTTTC	CASSETGSGANVLTF
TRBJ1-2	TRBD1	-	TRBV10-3	TGTGCCATCAGTGGCACAGGGGGCGATGGCTACACCTTC	CAISGTGGDGYTF
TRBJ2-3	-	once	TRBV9	TGTGCCAGCAGCGCAAGGGGGAGCACGACAGATACGCAGTATTTT	CASSARGSTTDTQYF
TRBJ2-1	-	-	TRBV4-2	TGTGCCAGCAGCCAAGAGGTCGGAACAGTGGACAATGAGCAGTTCTTC	CASSQEVGTVDNEQFF
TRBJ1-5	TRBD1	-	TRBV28	TGTGCCAGCAGCGACAGGGCGCGTCAGCCCCAGCATTTT	CASSDRARQPQHF
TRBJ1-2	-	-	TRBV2	TGTGCCAGCAGTGAAAGGTGGAGGGCGGGTGGCTACACCTTC	CASSERWRAGGYTF
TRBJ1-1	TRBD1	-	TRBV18	TGTGCCAGCTCACCAGGACAGGGCTGGCGGGAAGCTTTCTTT	CASSPGQGWREAFF
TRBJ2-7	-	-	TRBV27	TGTGCCAGCAGTTTATTCGGAGGCCCCTACGAGCAGTACTTC	CASSLFGGPYEQYF